Following are 9 T cell receptor beta chains from one sample sequenced in a study of early T cells in non-severe SARS-CoV-2 infection. TCRdb re-derived calls from the 5' RACE reads in MiXCR, one entry per CDR3 protein. The data contain around 63,000 distinct CDR3 sequences, approximately 6% of them singletons. The material sequenced was whole blood, taken at baseline. The origin of the receptors is an adult who was a healthcare worker with PCR-confirmed SARS-CoV-2 infection or an uninfected control (not recorded which).

This clonotype was seen many times. This chain uses TRBV28 with TRBJ2-7; D gene ambiguous. The germline V gene encodes CDR1 MDHEN and CDR2 SYDVKM. V lost 1 base and J lost 3, with 7 bases in between. The CDR3 contains 13 residues. The CDR3 coding sequence is TGTGCCAGCAGTTTATTTTCTAGCTACGAGCAGTACTTC. As protein: CASSLFSSYEQYF.

This clonotype was seen a handful of times. The gene calls are TRBV20-1 and TRBJ1-5; tentative D call: TRBD1 (6 bases). Trimming took off 4 bases at V and 0 bases at J, with 10 bases between the two ends. The CDR3 length is 14 residues. Looked up from germline, CDR1 is DFQATT and CDR2 is SNEGSKA (reference sequence). The CDR3 spells CSATGGYSNQPQHF. The DNA for the CDR3 is TGCAGTGCTACTGGGGGCTATAGCAATCAGCCCCAGCATTTT.

The chain employs TRBV5-4 and TRBJ2-3; the match to TRBD2 covers 10 bases. In germline, CDR1 is SGHNT, CDR2 YYREEE (reference sequence). The CDR3 has 15 amino acids. V shed 4 bases, J shed 2 bases, and the junction held 4 bases outside the gene matches. The CDR3 DNA reads as TGTGCCAGCAGCAACGGACTAGCGGACACAGATACGCAGTATTTT. This sequence encodes CASSNGLADTDTQYF. Based on the CDR3 plus reference TRBV5-4 and TRBJ2-3, the full variable domain is ETGVTQSPTHLIKTRGQQVTLRCSSQSGHNTVSWYQQALGQGPQFIFQYYREEENGRGNFPPRFSGLQFPNYSSELNVNALELDDSALYLCASSNGLADTDTQYFGPGTRLTVL.

This clonotype was detected many times. A junction end diverges from the germline sequence, so it may reflect a read error. The V and J genes are TRBV7-2 and TRBJ2-1; D is tentatively TRBD1 or TRBD2 (6 bases each). This CDR3 is 16 amino acids long. Germline CDR1 reads SGHTA; CDR2 reads FQGNSA. The CDR3 region is CASSLAIGGTYNEQFF. The CDR3 DNA reads as TGTGCCAGCAGCCTAGCGATAGGGGGTACCTACAATGAGCAGTTCTTC. Based on the CDR3 plus reference TRBV7-2 and TRBJ2-1, the full variable domain is GAGVSQSPSNKVTEKGKDVELRCDPISGHTALYWYRQSLGQGLEFLIYFQGNSAPDKSGLPSDRFSAERTGGSVSTLTIQRTQQEDSAVYLCASSLAIGGTYNEQFFGPGTRLTVL.

Many counts were recorded for this clonotype. This chain joins TRBV11-2 and TRBJ1-2; weak D call: TRBD1 (6 bases). With 0 bases removed from V and 7 bases from J, the gap between germline ends came to 12 bases. The CDR3 loop spans 14 amino acids. Per germline, CDR1 SGHAT and CDR2 FQNNGV. The CDR3 bases are TGTGCCAGCAGCTTAGAGTCCACAGGGAGTGGCTACACCTTC. Encoded protein: CASSLESTGSGYTF.

This clonotype has ten or more counts. The chain employs TRBV5-5 and TRBJ1-6, with D unresolved. The CDR3 covers 15 residues. CDR1 and CDR2 from the germline V gene are SGHKS and YYEKEE (reference sequence). The V end lost 2 bases, the J end lost 4 bases, and 10 bases lay between the germline ends. The CDR3 sequence is CASSFLRLYNSPLHF. As DNA, the CDR3 is TGTGCCAGCAGCTTCCTCAGGCTGTATAATTCACCCCTCCACTTT.

J is TRBJ1-1 and V is TRBV29-1; D uncertain. V gave up 6 bases and J gave up 3 bases, with 20 bases separating them. CDR3 length: 15 amino acids. The germline V gene encodes CDR1 SQVTM and CDR2 ANQGSEA. The CDR3 sequence: CSVEPHGRRDTEAFF. The CDR3 DNA sequence: TGCAGCGTCGAACCGCACGGCAGGCGCGACACTGAAGCTTTCTTT.

The chain carries TRBV5-1 and TRBJ2-1; TRBD2 matches 12 bases. In germline, CDR1 is SGHRS, CDR2 YFSETQ. With 1 base clipped from V and 7 bases from J, the junction kept 6 bases outside the gene matches. The CDR3 contains 16 residues. CDR3 loop: CASSLLSSGRGNEQFF. The CDR3 DNA reads TGCGCCAGCAGCTTGCTCTCTAGCGGGAGGGGGAATGAGCAGTTCTTC.

This clonotype was counted ten times or more. The CDR3: CASSINLREQETQYF. DNA of the CDR3: TGTGCCAGCAGCATCAACCTACGCGAACAAGAGACCCAGTACTTC. The gene calls are TRBV11-2 and TRBJ2-5; D is ambiguous. This CDR3 comprises 15 residues. Between the trimmed V and J ends, which lost 5 bases and 2 bases, there was a span of 15 bases. Germline V CDR1 and CDR2: SGHAT, FQNNGV.